This T cell receptor (beta chain) was captured by sequencing in a study of blood T cells in healthy people across ages. Primers used in a second PCR of roughly 6 to 11 cycles were a sample-barcoded 5' primer and a J-beta primer mix. TCRdb analysed the 5' RACE reads with MiXCR anew, one entry per CDR3 protein. The table lists about 1,000,000 distinct CDR3 sequences, under 55% of them singletons. Study conclusions and caveats: Strong correlation linked observed beta diversity and percent naive T cells.

The CDR3 runs 15 residues. Germline lookup yields CDR1 DFQATT and CDR2 SNEGSKA (reference sequence). The V and J ends lost 5 bases and 11 bases respectively, with 27 bases between them. As regards this clonotype: Its antigen is currently unknown.

The chain links TRBV20-1 to TRBJ2-5, with D maybe TRBD1 (6 bases). This clonotype was obtained from a woman aged 55-69 years in good health. Material: blood. Here the CDR3 DNA reads TGCAGTGCTCCCCTACAGGCGACTTTAGGGGGTGAGCAGTACTTC. Its translation: CSAPLQATLGGEQYF.